This passage covers 9 T cell receptor beta chains from one sample sequenced in a study of low-dose radiotherapy and immunotherapy resistance in tumors (dated by TCRdb to between 2021 and 2023). The sample's time point label, in plain terms: after trial treatment. This sample's treatment or condition label indicates: LDRT plus nivolumab, ipilimumab, low-dose cyclophosphamide and aspirin (RACIN trial). The listed sequencing device is Illumina HiSeq 2500. First-strand cDNA was synthesized using Superscript III and a set of TRAV- and TRBV-specific primers, so that both TCRalpha and TCRbeta chains were covered. A roughly 18-cycle PCR with Phusion amplified the TCRs, pairing a constant-region primer with the adapter that was attached to the V primers. TCRdb ran its own pipeline on the public reads, namely fastp trimming at Q25 and MiXCR clone calling, and kept in-frame beta chains. Rows with one shared CDR3 protein collapse into an entry with the most common genes and DNA. The sample profile shows approximately 46,000 distinct CDR3 sequences; less than 30% of them were found once. 10% of the sample rests with the top ten.

The sample consisted of PBMCs, taken after low-dose radiotherapy plus immunotherapy. Every receptor here comes from a male donor with prostate cancer.

This clonotype was detected many times. This chain uses TRBV19 with TRBJ1-1; D uncertain. Trimming stripped 3 bases from V and 7 bases from J, with 12 bases between. CDR3 size: 13 residues. CDR1 LNHDA and CDR2 SQIVND come from the germline V gene (reference sequence). DNA of the CDR3: TGTGCCAGTAGTATGGTTTACAACGGTGAAGCTTTCTTT. Amino acids: CASSMVYNGEAFF.

This clonotype was counted many times. The J gene is TRBJ1-5, the V gene TRBV30, with D possibly TRBD1 on 5 matching bases. This CDR3 has 13 residues. Germline CDR1 is GTSNPN and CDR2 is SVGIG (reference sequence). Trimming shortened V by 1 base and J by 7 bases, and 11 bases separated the two germline ends. The CDR3 loop is CAWSGGAVQPQHF. As DNA, the CDR3 is TGTGCCTGGAGTGGGGGCGCGGTCCAGCCCCAGCATTTT.

This clonotype was recorded at least ten times. V is TRBV3-1 and J is TRBJ1-5; D is possibly TRBD1 (5 bases). CDR3 length: 13 residues. The V end was cut by 8 bases, the J end by 0 bases, with 8 bases between. CDR1 and CDR2 (germline): LGHDT, YNNKEL (reference sequence). The CDR3 nucleotides are TGTGCCAGCTCACAGGATAGCAATCAGCCCCAGCATTTT. Translated, it gives CASSQDSNQPQHF.

As for this clonotype: A far larger clone lies a single base away; this is likely a read error. The chain uses TRBV5-1 and TRBJ2-3, with D perhaps TRBD1 or TRBD2 (7 bases each). In germline, CDR1 is SGHRS, CDR2 YFSETQ. The CDR3 runs 18 residues. Written as DNA, the CDR3 is TGTGCCAGCAGCTCGTCGGGACAGCCGGATAAGCGGGGAGGGACGCAGTATTTT. Translation gives CASSSSGQPDKRGGTQYF.

This clonotype was recorded many times. This chain connects TRBV14 to TRBJ2-2, with D uncertain. CDR1 and CDR2 from the germline V gene are SGHDN and FVKESK. The CDR3 is 14 amino acids. V dropped 0 bases and J dropped 5 bases, with 7 bases sitting between them. Written as DNA, the CDR3 is TGTGCCAGCAGCCAAGACCGTGGGACCGGGGAGCTGTTTTTT. This encodes CASSQDRGTGELFF.

The J gene is TRBJ2-2, the V gene TRBV28; 8 bases fit TRBD2. Germline lookup yields CDR1 MDHEN and CDR2 SYDVKM. This CDR3 is 15 amino acids long. Trimming took 2 bases from V and 15 from J; bases not matched to a gene: 14. The CDR3 here is CASSLAPTDTGGVFF. The CDR3 DNA reads TGTGCCAGCAGTTTAGCCCCTACCGATACCGGGGGGGTGTTTTTT.

In its sample, this clonotype was seen many times. This rearrangement joins TRBV6-5 to TRBJ2-7, with 7 nucleotides matching TRBD2. The CDR3 spans 14 residues. Trimming removed 7 bases from V and 4 bases from J; junction bases left unmatched: 10. CDR1 is MNHEY and CDR2 is SVGAGI in the germline V gene. This CDR3 reads CASNLGGSEYEQYF. CDR3 DNA: TGTGCCAGCAATTTGGGCGGGAGTGAGTACGAGCAGTACTTC.

This clonotype has at least ten counts. The rearrangement uses TRBV20-1 and TRBJ2-3; 11 nucleotides match TRBD2. The junction had 8 bases not matched to a gene; V was cut back by 5 bases and J by 4 bases. This CDR3 contains 15 residues. Germline V lookup: CDR1 DFQATT, CDR2 SNEGSKA (reference sequence). CDR3 residues: CSAFQLAGVPDTQYF. CDR3 coding DNA: TGCAGTGCTTTCCAACTAGCGGGAGTTCCAGATACGCAGTATTTT.

This clonotype was picked up many times. The rearrangement links TRBV20-1 to TRBJ1-6; tentative D call: TRBD1 (5 bases). V shed 0 bases and J shed 6 bases, with 15 bases lying between them. The CDR3 has 16 amino acids. Germline V lookup: CDR1 DFQATT, CDR2 SNEGSKA (reference sequence). CDR3 bases: TGCAGTGCTAGAGATGGGTTCGGGGGACCTAATTCACCCCTCCACTTT. Protein: CSARDGFGGPNSPLHF.